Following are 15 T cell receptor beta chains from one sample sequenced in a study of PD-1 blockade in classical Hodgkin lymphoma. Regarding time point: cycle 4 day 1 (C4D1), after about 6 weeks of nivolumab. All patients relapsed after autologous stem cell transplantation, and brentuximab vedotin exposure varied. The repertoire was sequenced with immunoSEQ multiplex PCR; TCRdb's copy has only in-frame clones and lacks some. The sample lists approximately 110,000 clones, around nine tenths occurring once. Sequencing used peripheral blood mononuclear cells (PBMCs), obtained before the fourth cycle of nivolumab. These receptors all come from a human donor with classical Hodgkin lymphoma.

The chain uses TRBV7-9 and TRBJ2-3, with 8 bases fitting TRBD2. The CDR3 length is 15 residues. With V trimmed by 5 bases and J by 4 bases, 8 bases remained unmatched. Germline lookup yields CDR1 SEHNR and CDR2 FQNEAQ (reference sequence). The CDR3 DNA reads TGTGCCAGCAGCCGTGCCCGGGGGGGAGCAGATACGCAGTATTTT. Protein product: CASSRARGGADTQYF.

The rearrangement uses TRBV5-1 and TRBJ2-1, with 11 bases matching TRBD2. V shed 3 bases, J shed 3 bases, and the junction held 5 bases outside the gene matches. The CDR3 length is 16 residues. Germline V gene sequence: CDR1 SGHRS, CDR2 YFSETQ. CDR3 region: CASSWTGTSGYNEQFF. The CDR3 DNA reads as TGCGCCAGCAGCTGGACCGGGACTAGCGGCTACAATGAGCAGTTCTTC.

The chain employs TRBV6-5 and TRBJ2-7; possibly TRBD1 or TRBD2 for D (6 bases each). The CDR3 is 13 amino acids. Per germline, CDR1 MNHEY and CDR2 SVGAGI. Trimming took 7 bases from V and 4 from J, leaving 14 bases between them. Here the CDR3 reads CASMPPGAYEQYF. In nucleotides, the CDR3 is TGTGCCAGCATGCCGCCGGGGGCGTACGAGCAGTACTTC.

CDR3 DNA: TGTGCCAGTAGTGTCGGGACCATCTCTGGAAACACCATATATTTT. Protein sequence: CASSVGTISGNTIYF. The V call is TRBV19, the J call TRBJ1-3; perhaps TRBD1 as D (5 bases). The CDR3 consists of 15 residues. The germline V gene encodes CDR1 LNHDA and CDR2 SQIVND (reference sequence). With 5 bases removed from V and 0 bases from J, the gap between germline ends came to 11 bases.

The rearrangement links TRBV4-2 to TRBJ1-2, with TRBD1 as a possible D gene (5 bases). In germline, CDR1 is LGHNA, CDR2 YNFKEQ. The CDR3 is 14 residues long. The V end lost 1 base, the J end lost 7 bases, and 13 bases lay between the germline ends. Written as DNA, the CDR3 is TGTGCCAGCAGCCAAGTCGATGGGGGAGTTGGCTACACCTTC. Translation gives CASSQVDGGVGYTF.

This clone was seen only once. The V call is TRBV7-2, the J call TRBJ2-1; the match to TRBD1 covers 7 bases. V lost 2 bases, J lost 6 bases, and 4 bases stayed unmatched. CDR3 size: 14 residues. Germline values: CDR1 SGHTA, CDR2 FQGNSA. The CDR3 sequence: CASSLQGVINEQFF. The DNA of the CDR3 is TGTGCCAGCAGCTTACAGGGGGTGATCAATGAGCAGTTCTTC.

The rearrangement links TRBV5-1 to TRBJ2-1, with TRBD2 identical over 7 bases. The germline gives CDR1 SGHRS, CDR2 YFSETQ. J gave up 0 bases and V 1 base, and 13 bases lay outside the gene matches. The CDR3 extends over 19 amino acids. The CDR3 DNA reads TGCGCCAGCAGCTTGCGGGCCATGCTAGCGGACCTCTCCTACAATGAGCAGTTCTTC. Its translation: CASSLRAMLADLSYNEQFF.

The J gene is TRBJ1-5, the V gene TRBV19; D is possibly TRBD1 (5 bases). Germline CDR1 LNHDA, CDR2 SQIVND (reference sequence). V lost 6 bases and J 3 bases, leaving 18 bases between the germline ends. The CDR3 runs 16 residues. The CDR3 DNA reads TGTGCCAGTAGCGGTTATACCGGGACCTTCAATCAGCCCCAGCATTTT. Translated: CASSGYTGTFNQPQHF.

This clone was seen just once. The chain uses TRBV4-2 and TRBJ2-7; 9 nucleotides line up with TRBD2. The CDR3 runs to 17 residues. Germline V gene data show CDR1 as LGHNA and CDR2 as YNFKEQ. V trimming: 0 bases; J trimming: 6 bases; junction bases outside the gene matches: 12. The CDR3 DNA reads TGTGCCAGCAGCCAAGATACACTAGCGGGTCCACGGGCCGAGCAGTACTTC. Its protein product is CASSQDTLAGPRAEQYF.

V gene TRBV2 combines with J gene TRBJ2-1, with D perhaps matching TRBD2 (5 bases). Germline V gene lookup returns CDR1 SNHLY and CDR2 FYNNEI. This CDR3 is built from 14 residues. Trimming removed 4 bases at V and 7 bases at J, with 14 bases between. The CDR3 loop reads CASSAWEQMNEQFF. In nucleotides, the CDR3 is TGTGCCAGCAGTGCGTGGGAGCAGATGAATGAGCAGTTCTTC. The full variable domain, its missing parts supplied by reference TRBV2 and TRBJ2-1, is EPEVTQTPSHQVTQMGQEVILRCVPISNHLYFYWYRQILGQKVEFLVSFYNNEISEKSEIFDDQFSVERPDGSNFTLKIRSTKLEDSAMYFCASSAWEQMNEQFFGPGTRLTVL.

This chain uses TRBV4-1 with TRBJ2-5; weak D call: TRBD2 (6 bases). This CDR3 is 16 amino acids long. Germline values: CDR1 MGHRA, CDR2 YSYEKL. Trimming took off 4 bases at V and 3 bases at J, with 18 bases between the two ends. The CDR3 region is CASSPLGGRVEETQYF. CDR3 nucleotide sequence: TGCGCCAGCAGCCCCCTGGGAGGCCGTGTAGAAGAGACCCAGTACTTC.

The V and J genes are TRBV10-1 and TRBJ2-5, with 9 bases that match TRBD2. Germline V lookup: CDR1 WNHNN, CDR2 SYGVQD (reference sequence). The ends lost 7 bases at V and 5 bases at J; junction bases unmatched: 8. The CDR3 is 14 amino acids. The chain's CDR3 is CASTHSGSRETQYF. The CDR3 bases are TGCGCCAGCACCCATAGCGGGAGCCGGGAGACCCAGTACTTC.

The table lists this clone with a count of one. CDR3 in amino acids: CASSLDPTGEDTQYF. The DNA for the CDR3 is TGTGCCAGCAGCTTAGATCCGACAGGGGAAGATACGCAGTATTTT. The chain joins TRBV7-9 to TRBJ2-3; 8 nucleotides align to TRBD1. After removal of 1 base from V and 5 bases from J, the junction contained 5 bases not matched to a gene. Germline values: CDR1 SEHNR, CDR2 FQNEAQ (reference sequence). The CDR3 loop spans 15 amino acids.

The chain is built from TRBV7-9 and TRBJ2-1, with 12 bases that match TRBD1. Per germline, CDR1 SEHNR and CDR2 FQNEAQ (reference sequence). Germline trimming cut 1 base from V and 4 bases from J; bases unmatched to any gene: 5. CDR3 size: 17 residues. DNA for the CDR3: TGTGCCAGCAGCTTAGGGGACAGGGGGCCGAAATACAATGAGCAGTTCTTC. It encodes CASSLGDRGPKYNEQFF.

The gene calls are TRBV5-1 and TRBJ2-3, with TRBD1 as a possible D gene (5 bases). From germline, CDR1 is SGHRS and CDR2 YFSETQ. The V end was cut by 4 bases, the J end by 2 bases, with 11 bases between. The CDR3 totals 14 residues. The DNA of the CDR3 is TGCGCCAGCAGCCACGACAGATACACAGATACGCAGTATTTT. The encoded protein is CASSHDRYTDTQYF.